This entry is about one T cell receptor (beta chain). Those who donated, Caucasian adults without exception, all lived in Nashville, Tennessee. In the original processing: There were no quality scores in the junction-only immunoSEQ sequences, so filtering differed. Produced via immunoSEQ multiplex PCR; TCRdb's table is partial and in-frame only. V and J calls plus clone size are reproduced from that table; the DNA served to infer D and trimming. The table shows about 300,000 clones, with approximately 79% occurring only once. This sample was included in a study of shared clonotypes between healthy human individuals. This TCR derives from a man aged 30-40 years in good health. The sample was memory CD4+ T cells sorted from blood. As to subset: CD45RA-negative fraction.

The chain's CDR3 is CASSANRGKETQYF. The CDR3 DNA sequence: TGTGCCAGCAGCGCGAACAGGGGTAAAGAGACCCAGTACTTC. The V call is TRBV7-2, the J call TRBJ2-5, with 7 nucleotides matching TRBD1. The CDR3 runs to 14 residues. The V gene end was trimmed by 5 bases and the J gene end by 3 bases; junction bases not matched to a gene: 6. Per the germline V gene, CDR1 is SGHTA and CDR2 is FQGNSA.